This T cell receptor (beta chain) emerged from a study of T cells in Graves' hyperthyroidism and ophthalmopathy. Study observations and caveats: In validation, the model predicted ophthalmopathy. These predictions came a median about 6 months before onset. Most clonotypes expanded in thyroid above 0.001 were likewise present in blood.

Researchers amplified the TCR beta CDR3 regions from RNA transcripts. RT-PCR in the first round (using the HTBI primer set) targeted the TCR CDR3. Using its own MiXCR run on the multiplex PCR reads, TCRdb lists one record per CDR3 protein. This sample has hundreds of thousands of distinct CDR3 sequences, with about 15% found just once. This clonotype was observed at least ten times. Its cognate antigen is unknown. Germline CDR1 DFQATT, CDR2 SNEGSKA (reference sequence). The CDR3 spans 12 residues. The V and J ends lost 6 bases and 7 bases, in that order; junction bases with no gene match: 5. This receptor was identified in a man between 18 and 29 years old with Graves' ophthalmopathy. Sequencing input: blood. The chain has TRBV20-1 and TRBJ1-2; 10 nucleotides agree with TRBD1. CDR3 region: CSAGTGVGGYTF. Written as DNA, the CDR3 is TGCAGTGCAGGGACAGGGGTGGGTGGCTACACCTTC.